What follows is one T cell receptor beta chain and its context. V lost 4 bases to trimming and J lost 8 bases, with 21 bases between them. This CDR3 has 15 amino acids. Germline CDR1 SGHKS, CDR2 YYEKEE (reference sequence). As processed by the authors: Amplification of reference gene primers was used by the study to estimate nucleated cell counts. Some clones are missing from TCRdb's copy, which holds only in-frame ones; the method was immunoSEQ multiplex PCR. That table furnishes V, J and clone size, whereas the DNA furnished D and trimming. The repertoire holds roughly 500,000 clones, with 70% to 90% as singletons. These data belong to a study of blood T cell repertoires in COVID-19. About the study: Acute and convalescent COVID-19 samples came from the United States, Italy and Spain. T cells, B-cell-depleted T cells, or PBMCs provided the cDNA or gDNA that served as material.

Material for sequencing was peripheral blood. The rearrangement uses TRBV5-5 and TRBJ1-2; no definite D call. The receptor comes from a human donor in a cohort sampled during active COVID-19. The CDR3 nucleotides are TGTGCCAGCAGCCGGGTGGGCGAAAGGACTGGAGGCTACACCTTC. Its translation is CASSRVGERTGGYTF.